This T cell receptor beta chain was recovered during a study of control samples from healthy donors and cancer patients. The V gene's germline CDR1 is SGDLS and CDR2 YYNGEE. V was trimmed by 1 base and J by 3 bases, leaving 8 bases between them. The CDR3 sequence is 14 residues long. Here immunoSEQ multiplex PCR was the method, and the copy in TCRdb shows in-frame clones only, minus some. The table shows about 140,000 clones, with 85% to 90% occurring only once. This sequence originates from a man aged 18 to 35 in good health. Sequenced sample: blood. V usage is TRBV9 and J usage is TRBJ1-3; D remains unclear. The DNA for the CDR3 is TGTGCCAGCAGCGTAACTGCTTATGGAAACACCATATATTTT. As protein: CASSVTAYGNTIYF.